These T cell receptor beta chains were read from a single sample in a study of brain T cells in children with intractable seizures. Assay used: immunoSEQ multiplex PCR; TCRdb lists only in-frame clones, some missing. The data show approximately 110,000 clones, with around 94% seen just once and approximately 3.9% held by the top ten. The sample here was peripheral blood, taken at surgery. The source is a boy younger than two with hemimegalencephaly and intractable seizures. Each CDR3 is given with its conserved first and last residue. A D gene is named only where the DNA matches it firmly. Rows give clone size only sometimes, using once, few, many, or a class for an expanded clone.

NA	TRBD2	TRBV5-1	TRBJ2-5	CASSLAGLAGRETQYF	TGCGCCAGCAGCTTGGCCGGTCTAGCGGGACGAGAGACCCAGTACTTC
NA	TRBD2	TRBV28	TRBJ2-2	CASSSIAGGSAGELFF	TGTGCCAGCAGTTCAATAGCGGGAGGGTCCGCCGGGGAGCTGTTTTTT
NA	TRBD2	TRBV27	TRBJ2-2	CASRALLADPGELFF	TGTGCCAGCAGGGCCCTACTAGCGGATCCCGGGGAGCTGTTTTTT
NA	TRBD1	TRBV29-1	TRBJ1-2	CSVGQGHYGYTF	TGCAGCGTTGGACAGGGGCACTATGGCTACACCTTC
once	NA	TRBV28	TRBJ2-3	CASRGRRGSGWLRDTQYF	TGTGCCAGCAGGGGACGTCGTGGTAGCGGCTGGCTTAGAGATACGCAGTATTTT
NA	NA	TRBV18	TRBJ2-7	CASSPDRGAGGWYEQYF	TGTGCCAGCTCACCGGACAGGGGAGCGGGAGGGTGGTACGAGCAGTACTTC
NA	NA	TRBV5-4	TRBJ2-7	CASSYSNEQYF	TGTGCCAGCAGTTATAGCAACGAGCAGTACTTC
NA	NA	TRBV4-1	TRBJ2-7	CASSQGSIYEQYF	TGCGCCAGCAGCCAAGGATCCATCTACGAGCAGTACTTC
NA	TRBD2	TRBV28	TRBJ2-7	CASSLAGLAGPVWSYEQYF	TGTGCCAGCAGCTTGGCGGGACTAGCGGGACCTGTGTGGTCCTACGAGCAGTACTTC
NA	NA	TRBV25-1	TRBJ2-1	CASSGGGLNEQFF	TGTGCCAGCAGTGGAGGGGGGCTCAATGAGCAGTTCTTC
NA	NA	TRBV25-1	TRBJ2-1	CASSEWDSWEQFF	TGTGCCAGCAGTGAATGGGATTCATGGGAGCAGTTCTTC
NA	NA	TRBV5-1	TRBJ1-1	CASSLAPGHLNTEAFF	TGCGCCAGCAGCTTGGCCCCGGGACACCTGAACACTGAAGCTTTCTTT
NA	NA	TRBV19	TRBJ2-1	CASSTLVSLNEQFF	TGTGCCAGTAGTACCCTCGTCAGCCTCAATGAGCAGTTCTTC
NA	NA	TRBV2	TRBJ1-5	CASSASLRNQPQHF	TGTGCCAGCAGTGCCAGTCTTCGCAATCAGCCCCAGCATTTT
NA	NA	TRBV28	TRBJ2-7	CASSAVYAYEQYF	TGTGCCAGCAGCGCAGTTTACGCCTACGAGCAGTACTTC
NA	NA	TRBV11-3	TRBJ2-2	CASKMEVTGELFF	TGTGCCAGCAAGATGGAAGTCACCGGGGAGCTGTTTTTT
once	TRBD2	TRBV6-5	TRBJ2-7	CASRPNGLAAYEQYF	TGTGCCAGCAGGCCAAATGGACTAGCGGCCTACGAGCAGTACTTC
NA	TRBD2	TRBV3-1/TRBV3-2	TRBJ2-1	CASSRTSGTSGNNEQFF	TGTGCCAGCAGCCGAACATCCGGGACTAGCGGTAACAATGAGCAGTTCTTC